Sequencing of this T cell receptor (beta chain) was carried out in a study of cytomegalovirus exposure and HLA in healthy donors. General observations from the study: Reported performance of the classifier showed diagnosis of cytomegalovirus status with high specificity and sensitivity.

Primers for the PCR totalled 60 Vbeta and 13 Jbeta. Sequenced by immunoSEQ multiplex PCR; TCRdb stores in-frame clones only, minus some. This sample has fewer than 200,000 clones; roughly 83% occur once, and the top ten carry 1%. In germline, CDR1 is SGHAT, CDR2 FQNNGV. Trimming removed 3 bases at V and 4 bases at J, with 24 bases between. The CDR3 has 18 amino acids. A note on this clone: The antigen remains undetermined.

The sequence was collected from a man in his thirties or forties in good health and CMV-seronegative. Sequencing used PBMCs. The chain employs TRBV11-2 and TRBJ1-2; D may be TRBD1 (6 bases). The CDR3 region is CASSFNRDTPAVSYGYTF. The CDR3 DNA reads as TGTGCCAGCAGCTTTAACCGGGACACCCCAGCGGTTTCCTATGGCTACACCTTC.